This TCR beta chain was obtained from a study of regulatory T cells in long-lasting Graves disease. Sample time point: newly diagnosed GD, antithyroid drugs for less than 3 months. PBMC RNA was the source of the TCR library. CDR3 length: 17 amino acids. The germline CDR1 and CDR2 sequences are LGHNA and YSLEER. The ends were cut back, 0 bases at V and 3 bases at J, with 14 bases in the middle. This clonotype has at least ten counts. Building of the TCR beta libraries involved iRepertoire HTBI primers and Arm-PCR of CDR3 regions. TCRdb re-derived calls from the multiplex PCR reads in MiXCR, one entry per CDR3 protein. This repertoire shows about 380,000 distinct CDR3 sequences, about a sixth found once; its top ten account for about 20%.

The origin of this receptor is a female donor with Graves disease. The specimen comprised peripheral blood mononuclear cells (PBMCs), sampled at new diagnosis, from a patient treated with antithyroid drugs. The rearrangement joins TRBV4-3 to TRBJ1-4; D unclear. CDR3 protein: CASSQDLRQAANEKLFF. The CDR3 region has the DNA TGCGCCAGCAGCCAAGACCTGCGGCAGGCAGCTAATGAAAAACTGTTTTTT.